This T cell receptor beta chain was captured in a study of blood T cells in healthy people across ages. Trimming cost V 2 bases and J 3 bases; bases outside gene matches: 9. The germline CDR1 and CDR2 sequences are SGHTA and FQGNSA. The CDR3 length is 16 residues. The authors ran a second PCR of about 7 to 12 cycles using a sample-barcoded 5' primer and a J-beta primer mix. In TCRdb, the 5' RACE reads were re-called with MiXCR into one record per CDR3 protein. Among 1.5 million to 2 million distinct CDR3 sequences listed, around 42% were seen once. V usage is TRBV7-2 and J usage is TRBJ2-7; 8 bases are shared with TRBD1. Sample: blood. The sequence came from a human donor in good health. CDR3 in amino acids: CASSLPSGQDLYEQYF. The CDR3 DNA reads TGTGCCAGCAGCTTACCCTCGGGACAGGACCTCTACGAGCAGTACTTC. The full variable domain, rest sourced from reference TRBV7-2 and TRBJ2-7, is GAGVSQSPSNKVTEKGKDVELRCDPISGHTALYWYRQSLGQGLEFLIYFQGNSAPDKSGLPSDRFSAERTGGSVSTLTIQRTQQEDSAVYLCASSLPSGQDLYEQYFGPGTRLTVT.